A single sample gave rise to the 4 T cell receptor beta chains below, sequenced in a study of blood T cell repertoires in COVID-19 (dated by TCRdb to 2020 to 2022). Preparation of the library involved the immunoSEQ multiplex PCR assay. What TCRdb holds here is the immuneACCESS table cut down to in-frame rearrangements. Part of the clones is not present; checked against another copy, under half of the missing clones reflect an unresolved V gene, and the others are unexplained. The sample has some 200,000 clones on record, roughly four fifths of them singletons. The ten largest make up over 9.5% of the sample. The source material was peripheral blood. The receptors come from a woman aged 40 to 50 with acute or convalescent COVID-19.

The chain recombines TRBV5-6 with TRBJ1-5; the match to TRBD1 covers 9 bases. The CDR3 length is 15 residues. Germline V gives CDR1 SGHDT, CDR2 YYEEEE. Trimming took 0 bases from V and 6 from J; bases not matched to a gene: 4. The CDR3 DNA is TGTGCCAGCAGCTTGGTGGGACAGGGACTTCAGCCCCAGCATTTT. Residues: CASSLVGQGLQPQHF. Looking up the rest from reference TRBV5-6 and TRBJ1-5 gives the full variable domain: DAGVTQSPTHLIKTRGQQVTLRCSPKSGHDTVSWYQQALGQGPQFIFQYYEEEERQRGNFPDRFSGHQFPNYSSELNVNALLLGDSALYLCASSLVGQGLQPQHFGDGTRLSIL.

This chain links TRBV7-6 with TRBJ2-2, with D tentatively TRBD1 (6 bases). Looked up from germline, CDR1 is SGHVS and CDR2 is FNYEAQ. V lost 7 bases and J lost 1, with 7 bases in between. This CDR3 is built from 13 residues. In nucleotides, the CDR3 is TGTGCCAGCACAGGGGTGAACACCGGGGAGCTGTTTTTT. It codes for CASTGVNTGELFF.

Written as DNA, the CDR3 is TGTGCCTGGGATGTGGGGAGTGATACAGATACGCAGTATTTT. Residues: CAWDVGSDTDTQYF. The chain couples TRBV30 to TRBJ2-3, with a possible D match to TRBD2 (5 bases). The ends were cut back, 5 bases at V and 3 bases at J, with 15 bases in the middle. This CDR3 is built from 14 residues. Germline CDR1 and CDR2: GTSNPN and SVGIG (reference sequence).

The chain links TRBV10-3 to TRBJ2-3; the match to TRBD2 covers 7 bases. Trimming took 2 bases from V and 2 from J; bases not matched to a gene: 7. Germline values: CDR1 ENHRY, CDR2 SYGVKD. The CDR3 extends over 16 amino acids. The DNA for the CDR3 is TGTGCCATCAGTGAGGGTACGGGGGGATCCACAGATACGCAGTATTTT. Encoded protein: CAISEGTGGSTDTQYF.